The next 3 T cell receptor beta chains were all read from a single sample in a study of blood T cell repertoires in COVID-19. Clones were sequenced by immunoSEQ multiplex PCR, and TCRdb holds only the in-frame ones, with some missing. The data show around 260,000 clones, roughly nine tenths seen once. Sequenced: peripheral blood. The receptor set was obtained from a middle-aged man who had recovered from COVID-19.

This chain links TRBV9 with TRBJ1-3; 9 bases are a match to TRBD1. The CDR3 extends over 17 amino acids. V shed 0 bases and J 2 bases; nucleotides not matched to a gene: 6. The germline CDR1 and CDR2 sequences are SGDLS and YYNGEE. CDR3 loop: CASSVAGTGNPGNTIYF. In DNA form, the CDR3 reads TGTGCCAGCAGCGTAGCTGGGACAGGGAATCCTGGAAACACCATATATTTT.

This chain joins TRBV5-1 and TRBJ2-7; D not resolved. V lost 0 bases to trimming and J lost 3 bases, with 7 bases between them. This CDR3 region has 13 residues. Germline V lookup: CDR1 SGHRS, CDR2 YFSETQ. This CDR3 reads CASSLDPVYEQYF. The CDR3 nucleotides read TGCGCCAGCAGCTTGGATCCAGTCTACGAGCAGTACTTC.

V is TRBV9 and J is TRBJ2-5; 12 bases line up with TRBD1. Germline trimming cut 2 bases from V and 5 bases from J; bases unmatched to any gene: 7. The CDR3 runs 16 residues. Germline CDR1 reads SGDLS; CDR2 reads YYNGEE. The CDR3 DNA follows: TGTGCCAGCAGCGTGAGGGGGACAGGGGGCGCGGAGACCCAGTACTTC. Translated: CASSVRGTGGAETQYF.